This TCR beta chain was sequenced in a study of blood T cell repertoires in COVID-19. Study summary: Nucleic acid was either cDNA or gDNA, and it came from T cells, B-cell-depleted T cells, or PBMCs.

CDR1 is LNHDA, CDR2 SQIVND, per germline (reference sequence). The CDR3 sequence is 16 residues long. The J segment lost 4 bases and the V segment lost 4 bases, leaving 7 bases of the junction unmatched. Authors' analysis steps: Nucleated cell counts were estimated from reference gene primer amplification. The table came from immunoSEQ multiplex PCR; TCRdb's copy has only in-frame clones and leaves some out. V and J calls plus clone size are reproduced from that table; the DNA served to infer D and trimming. The sample records just under 350,000 clones, 87% being singletons. The clonotype originates from a woman between 45 and 65 years old with COVID-19, enrolled during active disease. The specimen sequenced was peripheral blood. This sequence joins TRBV19 and TRBJ2-2, with 9 nucleotides matching TRBD2. CDR3 residues: CASSSLSGRGTGELFF. The DNA of the CDR3 is TGTGCCAGTAGTAGCCTTAGCGGGAGAGGCACCGGGGAGCTGTTTTTT.